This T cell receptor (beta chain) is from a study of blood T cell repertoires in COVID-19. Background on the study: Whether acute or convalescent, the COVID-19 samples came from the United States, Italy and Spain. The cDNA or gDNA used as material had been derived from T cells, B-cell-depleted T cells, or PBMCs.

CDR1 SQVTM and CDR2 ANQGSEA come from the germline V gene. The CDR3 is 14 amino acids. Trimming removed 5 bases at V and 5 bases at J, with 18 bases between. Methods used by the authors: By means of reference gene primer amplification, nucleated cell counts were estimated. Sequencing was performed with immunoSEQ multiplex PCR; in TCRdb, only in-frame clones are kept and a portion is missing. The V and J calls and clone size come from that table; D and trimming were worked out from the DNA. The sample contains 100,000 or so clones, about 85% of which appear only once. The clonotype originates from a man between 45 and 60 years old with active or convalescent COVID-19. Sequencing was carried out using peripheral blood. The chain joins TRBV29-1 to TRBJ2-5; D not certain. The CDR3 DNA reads TGCAGCGTTTATCCAGTCTGGGCAGTCGAGACCCAGTACTTC. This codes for CSVYPVWAVETQYF.